This T cell receptor beta chain was retrieved from a study of T cells in Graves' hyperthyroidism and ophthalmopathy. Whole-study findings and limits: The model identified upcoming ophthalmopathy a median 6.5 months ahead of onset.

The CDR3 runs to 14 residues. CDR1 is DFQATT and CDR2 is SNEGSKA in the germline V gene (reference sequence). The V end lost 2 bases, the J end lost 4 bases, and 12 bases lay between the germline ends. When ophthalmopathy did not progress within 18 months, Graves' hyperthyroidism was considered stable. Participants, patients aged 18 to 65, had newly diagnosed hyperthyroidism with a duration under 2 months. 8.5 to 10 ml of fresh peripheral blood supplied the PBMCs. Amplification of TCR beta CDR3 regions used RNA as the template. An initial round of RT-PCR targeting the TCR CDR3 relied on the HTBI primer set. TCRdb reanalysed the multiplex PCR reads using MiXCR and keeps one entry per CDR3 protein. The sample carries roughly 99,000 distinct CDR3 sequences, approximately 15% recorded once. This clonotype came up many times. What it binds is not known.

The sequencing sample was made of blood. J is TRBJ2-1 and V is TRBV20-1; D is ambiguous. This sequence originates from a woman aged 45 to 65 with Graves' hyperthyroidism. The CDR3 reads CSARNPEGYNEQFF. The CDR3 DNA sequence: TGCAGTGCTAGAAATCCGGAAGGGTACAATGAGCAGTTCTTC.